A selection of T cell receptor beta chains follows, all from one sample in a study of CD8 T cells in ankylosing spondylitis. TCRdb processed the 5' RACE reads anew with MiXCR; each CDR3 protein has one entry. The sample yields approximately 60,000 distinct CDR3 sequences, roughly 6.2% seen once. Material: synovial fluid, either unsorted or a sorted T cell fraction (not recorded which). The source is a male donor with ankylosing spondylitis. Both conserved end residues are part of each CDR3. Fields, in order: J gene, clone size, D gene, V gene, CDR3 DNA, CDR3 protein. A D gene is named only where the DNA matches it firmly. Where a row states a size, it is once, few, many or the class of an expanded clone; other rows omit it.

TRBJ1-1 many - TRBV3-1 TGTGCCAGCACCACAGCAGGGGACACTGAAGCTTTCTTT CASTTAGDTEAFF
TRBJ2-7 - TRBD1 TRBV5-1 TGCGCCAGCAGCCAGGGACAGGGGCCCTACGAGCAGTACTTC CASSQGQGPYEQYF
TRBJ2-3 many - TRBV11-2 TGTGCCAGCAGCTTAGATATCCTAGCTCTGGATACGCAGTATTTT CASSLDILALDTQYF
TRBJ1-1 many - TRBV7-9 TGTGCCAGCAGCCACGGACAGCTCGAAGCTTTCTTT CASSHGQLEAFF
TRBJ2-2 many TRBD2 TRBV28 TGTGCCGTAAGACTAGCGGAAAACACCGGGGAGCTGTTTTTT CAVRLAENTGELFF
TRBJ2-7 - - TRBV20-1 TGCAGTGCTAGAGAGGGACTTTACGAGCAGTACTTC CSAREGLYEQYF
TRBJ2-1 - - TRBV15 TGTGCCACCAGCAGAGGTCCCGGCAATGAGCAGTTCTTC CATSRGPGNEQFF
TRBJ2-3 - TRBD2 TRBV20-1 TGCAGTGCCACAAAGGGGAGTAGCGGGAGATCAGATACGCAGTATTTT CSATKGSSGRSDTQYF
TRBJ2-7 many TRBD2 TRBV4-2 TGTGCCAGCAGCCAAGGGGCAACTAGCGGGAGATATCTCCCCTACGAGCAGTACTTC CASSQGATSGRYLPYEQYF
TRBJ2-1 many TRBD2 TRBV3-1 TGTGCCAGCAGCCAAGCGAATAGCGGGAGGACCAGCTCCTACAATGAGCAGTTCTTC CASSQANSGRTSSYNEQFF
TRBJ2-2 - - TRBV14 TGTGCCAGCAGCCAGTTTGCCGGGGAGCTGTTTTTT CASSQFAGELFF
TRBJ2-7 - - TRBV7-2 TGTGCCAGCAGCTTCAATCGGAGGGCCTACGAGCAGTACTTC CASSFNRRAYEQYF
TRBJ2-3 - - TRBV20-1 TGCAGTGCTAGAGATCGGGTTCGGACAGATACGCAGTATTTT CSARDRVRTDTQYF
TRBJ2-7 many TRBD2 TRBV30 TGTGCCTGGAGTGTTTTAGCGGGAGGAATCGGCGAGCAGTACTTC CAWSVLAGGIGEQYF
TRBJ2-7 many - TRBV5-1 TGCGCCAGCAGCTTGCATACAGGACCCTACGAGCAGTACTTC CASSLHTGPYEQYF
TRBJ1-1 many - TRBV10-3 TGTGCCACCAAAGGGACATTATACACTGAAGCTTTCTTT CATKGTLYTEAFF
TRBJ2-5 many TRBD2 TRBV5-1 TGCGCCAGCAGCTTGGCGGGGACTAGCGGACAAGAGACCCAGTACTTC CASSLAGTSGQETQYF
TRBJ2-5 few TRBD2 TRBV6-1 TGTGCCAGCATGCCAAGCGGGAGGTTCCAAGAGACCCAGTACTTC CASMPSGRFQETQYF
TRBJ2-3 large - TRBV5-1 TGCGCCAGCGGGGGCGGCTCCACAGATACGCAGTATTTT CASGGGSTDTQYF
TRBJ1-5 many - TRBV7-2 TGTGCCAGCAGCCCTATCGTATATAGCAATCAGCCCCAGCATTTT CASSPIVYSNQPQHF
TRBJ2-3 many - TRBV20-1 TGCAGTGCTAGAGATTCAACGGGAGCCGCAGATACGCAGTATTTT CSARDSTGAADTQYF
TRBJ1-4 - - TRBV7-2 TGTGCCAGCAGCAGGAGCAGGGATGAAAAACTGTTTTTT CASSRSRDEKLFF
TRBJ2-1 many TRBD2 TRBV4-1 TGCGCCAGCAGCAAATCACTAGCGGGAGGCACTAGCTCCTACAATGAGCAGTTCTTC CASSKSLAGGTSSYNEQFF
TRBJ2-3 few - TRBV3-1 TGTGCCAGCAGCCAAGATCTCGGGAGTGTTAGGGATACGCAGTATTTT CASSQDLGSVRDTQYF
TRBJ2-7 many TRBD2 TRBV20-1 TGCAGTGCTATCGGGGGTAGCGGGGATTTCGAGCAGTACTTC CSAIGGSGDFEQYF
TRBJ2-3 many TRBD2 TRBV20-1 TGCAGTGCCGCTAAAAGCGGGAGGACAGATACGCAGTATTTT CSAAKSGRTDTQYF
TRBJ2-3 - TRBD2 TRBV12-3/TRBV12-4 TGTGCCAGCAGGACTAGCGGGAGGGCAGATACGCAGTATTTT CASRTSGRADTQYF
TRBJ2-1 - TRBD2 TRBV6-1 TGTGCCAGCACACTAGCGGACGGCTCCTACAATGAGCAGTTCTTC CASTLADGSYNEQFF
TRBJ2-1 many - TRBV7-8 TGTGCCAGCAGCTTATTCGGTGAGCAGTTCTTC CASSLFGEQFF
TRBJ1-5 few - TRBV9 TGTGCCAGCAGCGGACAGACATCAGGGCCCCAGCATTTT CASSGQTSGPQHF
TRBJ1-4 many TRBD1 TRBV9 TGTGCCAGCAGCTTGACAGGGGGCGCGTCTAATGAAAAACTGTTTTTT CASSLTGGASNEKLFF
TRBJ2-1 few TRBD1 TRBV12-3/TRBV12-4 TGTGCCAGCAGTTTATCACAGGGGGCGCTGAATGAGCAGTTCTTC CASSLSQGALNEQFF
TRBJ2-5 few - TRBV5-6 TGTGCCAGCAGCGCGTTGACTGTCCGGGAGACCCAGTACTTC CASSALTVRETQYF
TRBJ2-2 many - TRBV28 TGTGCCAGCACTAGGCTTCGGAACACCGGGGAGCTGTTTTTT CASTRLRNTGELFF
TRBJ2-1 many TRBD1 TRBV18 TGTGCCAGCTCTCCCCGACAGGGGGCGGACAATGAGCAGTTCTTC CASSPRQGADNEQFF
TRBJ2-1 few TRBD2 TRBV20-1 TGCAGTGCTAGTGACGGGACTAGCGATTTCCGTGATGAGCAGTTCTTC CSASDGTSDFRDEQFF
TRBJ2-1 few - TRBV20-1 TGCAGTGCTAGAGGTACGCGGGTCTACAATGAGCAGTTCTTC CSARGTRVYNEQFF
TRBJ2-1 few TRBD2 TRBV20-1 TGCAGTGCTAGACCGCGGGGACTAGCGGGAAGAAGCTCCTACAATGAGCAGTTCTTC CSARPRGLAGRSSYNEQFF
TRBJ2-7 many - TRBV7-8 TGTGCCAGCAGCTTAAAATCAGGGTTCGACTACGAGCAGTACTTC CASSLKSGFDYEQYF
TRBJ2-1 - TRBD2 TRBV20-1 TGCAGATCTAGATGGGCTAGCGGGAGAAATGAGCAGTTCTTC CRSRWASGRNEQFF